One sample yielded the 21 T cell receptor beta chains listed below, sequenced in a study of blood T cell repertoires in COVID-19. TCRdb's table, derived via immunoSEQ multiplex PCR, lists solely in-frame clones and lacks some. Counted here are under 55,000 clones, about 88% occurring once; the ten biggest clones make up 3.9%. The sequencing input was peripheral blood. These receptors all come from a human donor in a cohort sampled during active COVID-19.

A word on this clone: The identical CDR3 is also encoded by other nucleotide sequences in the sample. The chain uses TRBV2 and TRBJ2-7; 7 bases line up with TRBD2. Per germline, CDR1 SNHLY and CDR2 FYNNEI. The ends lost 6 bases at V and 6 bases at J; junction bases unmatched: 5. The CDR3 is 12 residues long. The CDR3 DNA reads TGTGCCAGCAGGTCGGGGGGACGCGAGCAGTACTTC. Its protein is CASRSGGREQYF.

V gene TRBV5-1 combines with J gene TRBJ2-7; D perhaps matches TRBD2 (5 bases). Trimming cost V 0 bases and J 5 bases, with 12 bases left between them. Germline assignment: CDR1 SGHRS and CDR2 YFSETQ. This CDR3 region has 14 residues. CDR3 DNA sequence: TGCGCCAGCAGCTTGGACGGGGATAGGGACGAGCAGTACGTC. It translates to CASSLDGDRDEQYV.

The V gene is TRBV12-3 or TRBV12-4, the J gene TRBJ1-1; D unresolved. V dropped 5 bases and J dropped 8 bases, with 9 bases sitting between them. The CDR3 consists of 11 residues. The CDR3 sequence: CASSPKREAFF. The DNA for the CDR3 is TGTGCCAGCAGTCCCAAGAGGGAAGCTTTCTTT.

The chain recombines TRBV5-1 with TRBJ2-5; 9 bases map to TRBD1. The V gene's germline CDR1 is SGHRS and CDR2 YFSETQ. This CDR3 comprises 16 residues. V gave up 4 bases and J gave up 5 bases; unmatched junction bases: 12. CDR3 DNA: TGCGCCAGCAGCCGGCGGACAGGGGATTTACGGGAGACCCAGTACTTC. Its protein product is CASSRRTGDLRETQYF.

The chain joins TRBV5-6 to TRBJ1-3; a weak D match, TRBD1 (5 bases). The CDR3 covers 14 residues. The germline V and J ends were trimmed by 0 bases and 1 base, with 5 bases remaining between them. Germline CDR1 is SGHDT and CDR2 is YYEEEE. The CDR3 DNA sequence: TGTGCCAGCAGCTTGGGACAGTCTGGAAACACCATATATTTT. Translated, it gives CASSLGQSGNTIYF. Combining the CDR3 with reference TRBV5-6 and TRBJ1-3 gives the whole variable domain DAGVTQSPTHLIKTRGQQVTLRCSPKSGHDTVSWYQQALGQGPQFIFQYYEEEERQRGNFPDRFSGHQFPNYSSELNVNALLLGDSALYLCASSLGQSGNTIYFGEGSWLTVV.

This clone was seen once. V gene TRBV10-1 combines with J gene TRBJ2-1; 10 bases fit TRBD2. V was pared by 0 bases and J by 4 bases, with 3 bases of the junction left unmatched. This CDR3 spans 16 amino acids. Looked up from germline, CDR1 is WNHNN and CDR2 is SYGVQD (reference sequence). This chain's CDR3 is CASSESAGGGYNEQFF. CDR3 bases: TGCGCCAGCAGTGAGTCAGCGGGAGGGGGGTACAATGAGCAGTTCTTC.

V gene TRBV29-1 combines with J gene TRBJ1-2; D remains unclear. The CDR3 runs 14 residues. Trimming took off 6 bases at V and 0 bases at J, with 14 bases between the two ends. The germline V gene encodes CDR1 SQVTM and CDR2 ANQGSEA. CDR3 nucleotide sequence: TGCAGCGTCTCCATCAGGCTTGCTAACTATGGCTACACCTTC. Amino acid sequence: CSVSIRLANYGYTF.

This clone was detected only once. V and J are TRBV5-6 and TRBJ1-2; 8 bases are a match to TRBD1. Germline CDR1 and CDR2: SGHDT and YYEEEE. This CDR3 spans 16 amino acids. The junction had 14 bases not matched to a gene; V was cut back by 2 bases and J by 8 bases. CDR3 in amino acids: CASSFWTGPGYRGYTF. In DNA form, the CDR3 reads TGTGCCAGCAGCTTCTGGACAGGGCCCGGTTATCGCGGCTACACCTTC.

This chain joins TRBV21-1 and TRBJ2-7; the DNA was not compared with TRBD1, the D call given in the table. TRBV21-1 is labeled a pseudogene. The CDR3 length is 14 residues. CDR3 sequence reads: CASSSQQDHYEQYF. CDR3 nucleotide sequence: TGTGCCAGCAGCTCCCAACAGGATCACTACGAGCAGTACTTC.

The sample holds a few counts of this clone. The CDR3 nucleotides read TGTGCCACCTCTGACTCTCCCGGGGAGCTGTTTTTT. Its translation is CATSDSPGELFF. This rearrangement joins TRBV19 to TRBJ2-2; D gene uncertain. This CDR3 contains 12 residues. V was shortened by 10 bases and J by 6 bases, with 12 bases between the two germline ends. CDR1 LNHDA and CDR2 SQIVND come from the germline V gene (reference sequence).

The chain is built from TRBV6-5 and TRBJ1-2; perhaps TRBD1 as D (5 bases). CDR3 length equals 13 residues. V gave up 5 bases and J gave up 6 bases, with 13 bases separating them. CDR1 is MNHEY, CDR2 SVGAGI, per germline. CDR3 in DNA: TGTGCCAGCAGTCCAGGGATACGGAATGGCTACACCTTC. Translating gives CASSPGIRNGYTF.

The V call is TRBV7-8, the J call TRBJ1-5; D unresolved. The CDR3 totals 12 residues. Germline V gene lookup returns CDR1 SGHVS and CDR2 FQNEAQ. Trimming cost V 5 bases and J 7 bases, with 9 bases left between them. CDR3 sequence (DNA): TGTGCCAGCAGCCCAGTTGAACAGCCCCAGCATTTT. Its protein product is CASSPVEQPQHF.

The rearrangement uses TRBV12-3 or TRBV12-4 and TRBJ1-1, with unresolved D. The CDR3 runs 13 residues. Trimming shortened V by 6 bases and J by 0 bases, and 8 bases separated the two germline ends. The CDR3 loop reads CASSPIMNTEAFF. The CDR3 DNA is TGTGCCAGCAGCCCTATAATGAACACTGAAGCTTTCTTT.

The chain couples TRBV7-8 to TRBJ2-7; a weak D match, TRBD2 (5 bases). The CDR3 has 17 amino acids. Germline V gene sequence: CDR1 SGHVS, CDR2 FQNEAQ. The V gene lost 0 bases and the J gene lost 0 bases, with 15 bases spanning the gap. CDR3 amino acids: CASSLAQAGWSSYEQYF. The CDR3 DNA reads as TGTGCCAGCAGCTTAGCCCAGGCGGGCTGGTCCTCCTACGAGCAGTACTTC.

The chain combines TRBV7-9 with TRBJ1-3; 9 positions match TRBD1. CDR1 is SEHNR, CDR2 FQNEAQ, per germline (reference sequence). With V trimmed by 5 bases and J by 7 bases, 3 bases remained unmatched. The CDR3 is 13 residues long. The CDR3 bases are TGTGCCAGCAGCGCGGACAGGGGCAACACCATATATTTT. Amino acids: CASSADRGNTIYF.

V usage is TRBV12-3 or TRBV12-4 and J usage is TRBJ2-7; 10 bases match TRBD2. The CDR3 is made up of 13 amino acids. Trimming cost V 7 bases and J 3 bases; bases outside gene matches: 3. CDR3 region: CASKLAGFYEQYF. Written as DNA, the CDR3 is TGTGCCAGCAAACTAGCGGGGTTCTACGAGCAGTACTTC.

The chain carries TRBV10-1 and TRBJ2-7; 10 bases are shared with TRBD2. The CDR3 consists of 17 residues. Germline lookup yields CDR1 WNHNN and CDR2 SYGVQD (reference sequence). The V gene end was trimmed by 10 bases and the J gene end by 5 bases; junction bases not matched to a gene: 20. CDR3 residues: CATPPSRTSGDKDEQYV. As DNA, the CDR3 is TGCGCCACCCCACCGTCCCGGACTAGCGGAGATAAGGACGAGCAGTACGTC.

This chain links TRBV15 with TRBJ1-5; D is ambiguous. This CDR3 is 15 amino acids long. Germline CDR1 reads LNHNV; CDR2 reads YYDKDF (reference sequence). Trimming shortened V by 0 bases and J by 1 base, and 7 bases separated the two germline ends. CDR3 sequence: CATSRDLGSNQPQHF. Written as DNA, the CDR3 is TGTGCCACCAGCAGAGATCTCGGGAGCAATCAGCCCCAGCATTTT.

This chain links TRBV2 with TRBJ2-7, with D uncertain. The CDR3 runs to 14 residues. V was clipped by 6 bases and J by 0 bases, with 12 bases between them. Looked up from germline, CDR1 is SNHLY and CDR2 is FYNNEI. The CDR3 sequence is CASRPTPSSYEQYF. For the CDR3, the DNA is TGTGCCAGCAGGCCGACTCCCAGCTCCTACGAGCAGTACTTC.

CDR3 nucleotide sequence: TGCGCCAGCAGCCAATCTAGCGGGAACAATGAGCAGTTCTTC. Translated, it gives CASSQSSGNNEQFF. The J gene is TRBJ2-1, the V gene TRBV5-1, with 9 positions matching TRBD2. The length of the CDR3 is 14 residues. Germline V CDR1 and CDR2: SGHRS, YFSETQ. Trimming removed 4 bases from V and 5 bases from J; junction bases left unmatched: 4. The variable domain in full, with the rest retrieved from reference TRBV5-1 and TRBJ2-1, is KAGVTQTPRYLIKTRGQQVTLSCSPISGHRSVSWYQQTPGQGLQFLFEYFSETQRNKGNFPGRFSGRQFSNSRSEMNVSTLELGDSALYLCASSQSSGNNEQFFGPGTRLTVL.

The chain couples TRBV5-5 to TRBJ2-3; 11 positions agree with TRBD2. Germline loops: CDR1 SGHKS, CDR2 YYEKEE (reference sequence). CDR3 length: 18 residues. V was clipped by 0 bases and J by 1 base; unmatched bases: 7. DNA of the CDR3: TGTGCCAGCAGCTTGGCCTGGGTAGCGGGAGGGGGCACAGATACGCAGTATTTT. Its protein product is CASSLAWVAGGGTDTQYF.